Shown below are 12 T cell receptor beta chains from a single sample sequenced in a study of blood T cell repertoires in COVID-19. Clones were sequenced by immunoSEQ multiplex PCR, and TCRdb holds only the in-frame ones, with some missing. The sample contains about 210,000 clones, 65% to 90% of which appear only once. The sequenced material came from peripheral blood. All receptors derive from a woman in her seventies with COVID-19, enrolled during active disease.

The chain couples TRBV7-2 to TRBJ2-2, with 14 bases identical to TRBD2. The J segment lost 2 bases and the V segment lost 1 base, leaving 3 bases of the junction unmatched. Germline-derived CDR1 and CDR2 are SGHTA and FQGNSA. The CDR3 totals 18 residues. The CDR3 region has the DNA TGTGCCAGCAGCTTAGAGGGACTAGCGGGAGTAAACACCGGGGAGCTGTTTTTT. Protein sequence: CASSLEGLAGVNTGELFF.

The genes are TRBV19 and TRBJ1-1, with D perhaps matching TRBD1 (6 bases). V lost 4 bases and J lost 0, with 15 bases in between. There are 16 residues in the CDR3. The V gene's germline CDR1 is LNHDA and CDR2 SQIVND (reference sequence). The chain's CDR3 is CASSTGQMNMNTEAFF. The CDR3 nucleotides read TGTGCCAGTAGTACTGGACAGATGAACATGAACACTGAAGCTTTCTTT. Drawing the rest from reference TRBV19 and TRBJ1-1, the complete variable domain is DGGITQSPKYLFRKEGQNVTLSCEQNLNHDAMYWYRQDPGQGLRLIYYSQIVNDFQKGDIAEGYSVSREKKESFPLTVTSAQKNPTAFYLCASSTGQMNMNTEAFFGQGTRLTVV.

This chain links TRBV7-8 with TRBJ2-7, with D tentatively TRBD2 (6 bases). V gave up 3 bases and J gave up 3 bases, with 15 bases separating them. In germline, CDR1 is SGHVS, CDR2 FQNEAQ. This CDR3 spans 15 amino acids. CDR3 sequence (DNA): TGTGCCAGCAGCTTGAGGTTGGAGGGTTACTACGAGCAGTACTTC. Protein sequence: CASSLRLEGYYEQYF.

The chain joins TRBV28 to TRBJ2-1; the D gene is possibly TRBD2 (5 bases). The CDR3 runs 13 residues. Trimming took 6 bases from V and 8 from J, leaving 14 bases between them. From germline, CDR1 is MDHEN and CDR2 SYDVKM. CDR3 DNA sequence: TGTGCCAGCAGCTTTACGGGGTTCGATGAGCAGTTCTTC. Protein sequence: CASSFTGFDEQFF. Complete variable domain (other parts from reference TRBV28 and TRBJ2-1): DVKVTQSSRYLVKRTGEKVFLECVQDMDHENMFWYRQDPGLGLRLIYFSYDVKMKEKGDIPEGYSVSREKKERFSLILESASTNQTSMYLCASSFTGFDEQFFGPGTRLTVL.

The chain recombines TRBV6-2 or TRBV6-3 with TRBJ2-2; maybe TRBD2 (6 bases). The CDR3 is made up of 15 amino acids. Germline V gene sequence: CDR1 MNHEY, CDR2 SVGEGT. Trimming took off 6 bases at V and 5 bases at J, with 16 bases between the two ends. The CDR3 region has the DNA TGTGCCAGCAGCCCTCACGGGAGAGGTACCGGGGAGCTGTTTTTT. Encoded protein: CASSPHGRGTGELFF.

The chain couples TRBV6-1 to TRBJ1-3; D gene uncertain. The V end lost 3 bases, the J end lost 7 bases, and 13 bases lay between the germline ends. The CDR3 has 14 amino acids. Germline assignment: CDR1 MNHNS and CDR2 SASEGT. The CDR3, as DNA: TGTGCCAGCAGTGATTACGGGGAGTGGAACACCATATATTTT. Translation: CASSDYGEWNTIYF.

This chain links TRBV6-2 or TRBV6-3 with TRBJ1-6; 9 nucleotides agree with TRBD1. The ends lost 5 bases at V and 7 bases at J; junction bases unmatched: 12. Germline loops: CDR1 MNHEY, CDR2 SVGEGT. The length of the CDR3 is 17 residues. The CDR3 DNA reads as TGTGCCAGCAGTATTCGTTATGGGACAGGGAGCAATTCACCCCTCCACTTT. Amino acid sequence: CASSIRYGTGSNSPLHF.

This rearrangement joins TRBV20-1 to TRBJ1-1; unclear D gene. CDR1 and CDR2 (germline): DFQATT, SNEGSKA (reference sequence). The CDR3 extends over 11 amino acids. Trimming took 2 bases from V and 1 from J, leaving 2 bases between them. CDR3 in amino acids: CSARQNTEAFF. For the CDR3, the DNA is TGCAGTGCTAGACAGAACACTGAAGCTTTCTTT.

This clone was found once. V usage is TRBV5-6 and J usage is TRBJ2-5; 7 bases agree with TRBD1. The trim removed 3 bases at V and 2 bases at J, leaving 7 bases unmatched. CDR1 is SGHDT and CDR2 is YYEEEE in the germline V gene. The CDR3 consists of 15 residues. CDR3 in DNA: TGTGCCAGCAGCTGGGTGGGACAGACACAAGAGACCCAGTACTTC. Translation: CASSWVGQTQETQYF.

The V gene is TRBV11-3, the J gene TRBJ2-3; 7 nucleotides align to TRBD2. The CDR3 length is 17 residues. Germline values: CDR1 SGHNT, CDR2 YENEEA. V was clipped by 5 bases and J by 0 bases; unmatched bases: 11. Here the CDR3 DNA reads TGTGCCAGCAGCCAAATTTCAGCGGGGACTAGCACAGATACGCAGTATTTT. Its translation: CASSQISAGTSTDTQYF.

In DNA form, the CDR3 reads TGTGCCAGCAGTCTCAACAGGGCCCTCTATGGCTACACCTTC. Its protein product is CASSLNRALYGYTF. The chain carries TRBV27 and TRBJ1-2; weak D call: TRBD1 (6 bases). Looked up from germline, CDR1 is MNHEY and CDR2 is SMNVEV (reference sequence). This CDR3 has 14 amino acids. V was shortened by 5 bases and J by 4 bases, with 14 bases between the two germline ends.

The chain joins TRBV5-1 to TRBJ2-1; 7 nucleotides align to TRBD2. V shed 2 bases, J shed 0 bases, and the junction held 5 bases outside the gene matches. Germline V gene lookup returns CDR1 SGHRS and CDR2 YFSETQ. The CDR3 sequence is 16 residues long. The CDR3 loop is CASSFSRGSSYNEQFF. DNA for the CDR3: TGCGCCAGCAGCTTTTCGCGCGGGAGCTCCTACAATGAGCAGTTCTTC.